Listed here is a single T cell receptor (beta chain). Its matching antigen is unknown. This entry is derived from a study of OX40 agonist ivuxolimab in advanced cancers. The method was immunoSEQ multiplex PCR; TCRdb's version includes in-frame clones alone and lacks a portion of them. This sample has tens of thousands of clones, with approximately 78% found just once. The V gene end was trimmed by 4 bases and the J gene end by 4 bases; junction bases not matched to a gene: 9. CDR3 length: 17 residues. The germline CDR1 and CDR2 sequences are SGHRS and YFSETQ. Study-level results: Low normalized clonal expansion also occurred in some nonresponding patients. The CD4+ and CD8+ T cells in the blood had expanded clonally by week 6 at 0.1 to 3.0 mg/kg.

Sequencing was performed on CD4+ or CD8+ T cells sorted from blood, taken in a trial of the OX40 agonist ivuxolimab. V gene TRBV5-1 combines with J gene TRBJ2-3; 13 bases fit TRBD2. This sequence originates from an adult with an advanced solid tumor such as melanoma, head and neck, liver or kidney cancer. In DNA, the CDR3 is TGCGCCAGCAGCGGGTCGACTAGCGGGGGGATGTCAGATACGCAGTATTTT. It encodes CASSGSTSGGMSDTQYF.